The 14 T cell receptor beta chains given below trace back to one sample, sequenced in a study of spatial heterogeneity in lung cancer. TCRdb used MiXCR to reprocess the 5' RACE reads, holding one entry per CDR3 protein. The repertoire includes about 52,000 distinct CDR3 sequences, about 7.4% of them detected once, and 35% to 45% sits in the top ten. Time point noted: blood at routine non-recurrence follow-up after resection. Without sorting, whole RNA was sequenced from tumor, nontumor lung or frozen PBMC. The sequencing here drew on PBMCs, taken at follow-up. These receptors originate from a female donor with early-stage non-small cell lung cancer.

V usage is TRBV30 and J usage is TRBJ1-6; 8 bases match TRBD1. The CDR3 has 12 amino acids. Germline-derived CDR1 and CDR2 are GTSNPN and SVGIG (reference sequence). Trimming cost V 5 bases and J 8 bases; bases outside gene matches: 2. In DNA, the CDR3 is TGTGCCTGGGCGGACAGGGATTCACCCCTCCACTTT. Its translation is CAWADRDSPLHF.

This clonotype has at least ten counts. The chain combines TRBV29-1 with TRBJ2-5; TRBD2 matches at 12 bases. The germline gives CDR1 SQVTM, CDR2 ANQGSEA. CDR3 length: 15 residues. V lost 7 bases, J lost 2 bases, and 8 bases stayed unmatched. The chain's CDR3 is CSALAGGYYQETQYF. The CDR3 DNA sequence: TGCAGCGCACTAGCGGGGGGCTACTATCAAGAGACCCAGTACTTC.

This clonotype is medium-sized in the sample. The chain is built from TRBV7-2 and TRBJ2-3; possible D gene TRBD1, 5 bases. CDR1 and CDR2 from the germline V gene are SGHTA and FQGNSA. This CDR3 region has 15 residues. The V end lost 2 bases, the J end lost 3 bases, and 12 bases lay between the germline ends. The CDR3 protein is CASSLRSQGTDTQYF. CDR3 nucleotides: TGTGCCAGCAGCTTAAGGTCCCAGGGAACAGATACGCAGTATTTT.

The genes are TRBV20-1 and TRBJ1-2, with a tentative D call TRBD1 (6 bases). This CDR3 has 12 residues. CDR1 and CDR2 from the germline V gene are DFQATT and SNEGSKA (reference sequence). Trimming removed 6 bases at V and 4 bases at J, with 12 bases between. CDR3 region: CSAHGGLYGYTF. The DNA of the CDR3 is TGCAGTGCACATGGGGGGCTCTATGGCTACACCTTC.

This clonotype was counted ten times or more. This sequence joins TRBV2 and TRBJ2-1; D may be TRBD1 (6 bases). CDR3 length: 15 amino acids. In germline, CDR1 is SNHLY, CDR2 FYNNEI. Trimming took off 5 bases at V and 1 base at J, with 12 bases between the two ends. CDR3 DNA sequence: TGTGCCAGCAGTACCGGGACACTTTCCTACAATGAGCAGTTCTTC. Translated: CASSTGTLSYNEQFF.

This clonotype was counted a few times. The J gene is TRBJ2-7, the V gene TRBV3-1, with D perhaps TRBD1 (6 bases). This CDR3 comprises 18 residues. Germline CDR1 reads LGHDT; CDR2 reads YNNKEL (reference sequence). Trimming removed 4 bases from V and 7 bases from J, with 29 bases in between. CDR3 DNA: TGTGCCAGCAGCCCAAGGACGATGGGGGCACCGCTGGGGAAAGAGCAGTACTTC. Translated, it gives CASSPRTMGAPLGKEQYF.

This chain joins TRBV30 and TRBJ2-7; TRBD1 is a possible D gene (5 bases). The V end was cut by 2 bases, the J end by 2 bases, with 10 bases between. Germline assignment: CDR1 GTSNPN and CDR2 SVGIG (reference sequence). The CDR3 contains 13 residues. CDR3 sequence: CAWSKGNPYEQYF. CDR3 DNA sequence: TGTGCCTGGAGTAAGGGGAACCCCTACGAGCAGTACTTC.

This clonotype has a count of ten or more. The CDR3 protein is CASSVNYGYTF. The CDR3 DNA follows: TGTGCCAGCAGTGTTAACTATGGCTACACCTTC. V usage is TRBV6-1 and J usage is TRBJ1-2; D is unresolved. This CDR3 has 11 residues. Trimming left V 4 bases short and J 1 base short, with 1 base between. Per the germline V gene, CDR1 is MNHNS and CDR2 is SASEGT.

This clonotype was counted many times. The genes are TRBV5-1 and TRBJ2-2; 14 bases fit TRBD2. Looked up from germline, CDR1 is SGHRS and CDR2 is YFSETQ. The V gene end was trimmed by 7 bases and the J gene end by 4 bases; junction bases not matched to a gene: 12. The CDR3 runs 18 residues. The DNA of the CDR3 is TGCGCCAGCTTCCTAGGGACTAGCGGGGGCTTCGTCACCGGGGAGCTGTTTTTT. Its protein product is CASFLGTSGGFVTGELFF. Filled out from reference TRBV5-1 and TRBJ2-2, the complete variable domain reads KAGVTQTPRYLIKTRGQQVTLSCSPISGHRSVSWYQQTPGQGLQFLFEYFSETQRNKGNFPGRFSGRQFSNSRSEMNVSTLELGDSALYLCASFLGTSGGFVTGELFFGEGSRLTVL.

This clonotype was seen a handful of times. The rearrangement links TRBV12-3 or TRBV12-4 to TRBJ1-2, with D hard to call. V was shortened by 5 bases and J by 8 bases, with 18 bases between the two germline ends. The CDR3 has 14 residues. The CDR3 DNA sequence: TGTGCCAGCAGTCCTGCGGGGAAGATTGAAGGCTACACCTTC. Encoded protein: CASSPAGKIEGYTF.

In this sample, this clonotype turned up a few times. The chain has TRBV11-1 and TRBJ2-5; weak D call: TRBD1 (6 bases). The germline CDR1 and CDR2 sequences are SGHAT and FQDESV (reference sequence). This CDR3 spans 15 amino acids. The V and J ends lost 7 bases and 1 base respectively, with 16 bases between them. CDR3 sequence: CASTTGHRIQETQYF. CDR3 nucleotides: TGTGCCAGCACGACGGGACACCGGATCCAAGAGACCCAGTACTTC. Full variable domain (remainder filled in from reference TRBV11-1 and TRBJ2-5): EAEVAQSPRYKITEKSQAVAFWCDPISGHATLYWYRQILGQGPELLVQFQDESVVDDSQLPKDRFSAERLKGVDSTLKIQPAELGDSAMYLCASTTGHRIQETQYFGPGTRLLVL.

This clonotype occurred a few times. The J gene is TRBJ1-1, the V gene TRBV12-3 or TRBV12-4; D remains ambiguous. CDR3 length equals 13 residues. V lost 4 bases to trimming and J lost 3 bases, with 9 bases between them. This chain's CDR3 is CASSSKRDTEAFF. The CDR3 DNA reads as TGTGCCAGCAGTTCAAAAAGGGACACTGAAGCTTTCTTT.

This clonotype was found many times. The rearrangement uses TRBV18 and TRBJ2-2, with D unresolved. The ends were cut back, 5 bases at V and 4 bases at J, with 17 bases in the middle. Germline V gene data show CDR1 as KGHSH and CDR2 as LQKENI. The CDR3 sequence is 16 residues long. The CDR3 sequence is CASSFSWNSGTGELFF. The CDR3 DNA sequence: TGTGCCAGCTCATTTAGTTGGAACTCGGGCACCGGGGAGCTGTTTTTT.

V gene TRBV5-1 combines with J gene TRBJ2-2, with D possibly being TRBD1 or TRBD2 (5 bases each). Looked up from germline, CDR1 is SGHRS and CDR2 is YFSETQ. The CDR3 totals 14 residues. V lost 7 bases and J 6 bases, leaving 16 bases between the germline ends. Here the CDR3 reads CASGTAGGSGELFF. The CDR3 nucleotides read TGCGCCAGCGGGACGGCAGGAGGTTCCGGGGAGCTGTTTTTT. Variable domain in full (rest from reference TRBV5-1 and TRBJ2-2): KAGVTQTPRYLIKTRGQQVTLSCSPISGHRSVSWYQQTPGQGLQFLFEYFSETQRNKGNFPGRFSGRQFSNSRSEMNVSTLELGDSALYLCASGTAGGSGELFFGEGSRLTVL.